This T cell receptor beta chain appears in the sequencing data of a study of T-cell memory formation after mild COVID-19. Study-wide background: TCR clusters largely stayed donor specific.

The CDR3 is made up of 14 amino acids. The germline V gene encodes CDR1 MNHEY and CDR2 SMNVEV (reference sequence). Trimming took 5 bases from V and 3 from J, leaving 14 bases between them. In TCRdb, the 5' RACE reads were re-called with MiXCR into one record per CDR3 protein. In the table there are approximately 300,000 distinct CDR3 sequences, 7.5% to 9.5% of which are singletons. This clonotype was picked up one time. No antigen is known for it. Study-level points and caveats: Pre-infection memory held some responding clones, suggesting pre-existing cross-reactive T cells responded.

The chain couples TRBV27 to TRBJ2-7; D might be TRBD1 (7 bases). This clonotype was obtained from a man aged 18 to 30 who had mild COVID-19 (a few samples of this study predate the infection). Cell type and time point are not known. The sequenced sample consisted of PBMCs or a T cell subset sorted from them (not recorded which). As DNA, the CDR3 is TGTGCCAGCAGTACCCAGGGGGGATTCTACGAGCAGTACTTC. It encodes CASSTQGGFYEQYF.